This T cell receptor beta chain was sequenced in a study of blood T cell repertoires in COVID-19 (dated by TCRdb to the early 2020s). As for the study more broadly: Samples from collaborators originated in the United States, Italy and Spain and spanned both the acute and convalescent phases of COVID-19. Where available, HLA class I and class II types were obtained from metadata supplied by the sample provider rather than from assay-based typing. The prospective study material was composed of cDNA or gDNA derived from T cells, B-cell-depleted T cells, or PBMCs. The repertoires were released in a freely available public database meant as a resource for research on the immune response to SARS-CoV-2. A de-identified subject ID, COVID-19 status, age in years and sex were almost always included in the sample metadata. The dataset comprised deeply sampled blood TCRbeta repertoires from subjects exposed to, actively infected with, or recovered from COVID-19. The samples were drawn from the first 160 participants of the ongoing ImmuneRACE study and from 1,254 subjects provided by 6 global collaborators. What the authors observed across the whole study: Clinical and demographic metadata were provided uncurated, with the amount varying by source and participant.

TCRbeta CDR3 regions were amplified from genomic DNA by means of the immunoSEQ Assay, a bias-controlled multiplex PCR. The original pipeline was this. Within the assay, amplification of reference gene primers was used to estimate how many nucleated cells each sample contained. To quantify the absolute abundance of each unique TCRbeta CDR3 rearrangement, sequence reads were collapsed and filtered. For each sample, productive Simpson clonality was calculated as the square root of Simpson's diversity index across productive rearrangements. TCRdb retrieved this table from immuneACCESS and kept in-frame rearrangements only. Not all clones are present; in checked studies, unresolved V genes account for under half, and no reason is known for the remainder. V and J calls and clone size are copied from that table; D and trimming were computed from the DNA. The sample table lists approximately 360,000 clones, roughly nine tenths of them with a count of one. Of the sample, around 1.2% is held by the ten largest clones.

The collaborating institutions used their own protocols to collect whole blood in K2EDTA tubes. For TCRbeta analysis, collaborators shipped samples in one of three forms: frozen whole blood, isolated PBMCs, or DNA extracted from either of those sample types. On this clone: Its antigen has not been determined. Base qualities are not recorded, but no much larger clone differs from it by a single base.

Taken from the germline V gene, the CDR1 and CDR2 loops are MDHEN and SYDVKM. From cysteine to phenylalanine, the CDR3 is 15 amino acids long. CDR3 DNA is the only sequence kept; it has 45 bases, read in frame from the first base. V sheds 7 bases and J sheds 1 base, leaving 13 bases between their ends. Material: peripheral blood. The chain is made from TRBV28 and TRBJ2-2, with TRBD1 tentatively as D gene (6 bases match). The sequence derives from a man aged 40-49 years with acute or convalescent COVID-19. The DNA sequence is as follows: TGTGCCAGCATCGTGCAGGGGCGGAACACCGGGGAGCTGTTTTTT. This codes for CASIVQGRNTGELFF.